The next 10 T cell receptor beta chains were all read from a single sample in a study of a mutant IDH1 vaccine in newly diagnosed glioma. Clones were sequenced by immunoSEQ multiplex PCR, and TCRdb holds only the in-frame ones, with some missing. Altogether about 60,000 clones are present, roughly four fifths being singletons, with the ten largest covering about 7%. For these TCRs, the target antigens are not known. Time point noted: week 5, during vaccination. Vaccination used 300 ug of mutant IDH1 20-mer peptide per dose, with topical imiquimod. This specimen was PBMCs, taken from a glioma patient whose treatment included an IDH1 peptide vaccine. The receptors come from a woman aged 45-60 years with glioma.

The V call is TRBV6-5, the J call TRBJ1-2; D might be TRBD1 (5 bases). The germline CDR1 and CDR2 sequences are MNHEY and SVGAGI. Trimming left V 8 bases short and J 2 bases short, with 15 bases between. This CDR3 contains 14 residues. The CDR3 spells CASAPGQRNYGYTF. The CDR3 bases are TGTGCCAGCGCCCCTGGACAACGAAACTATGGCTACACCTTC.

The chain couples TRBV4-2 to TRBJ2-5; unclear D gene. Trimming left V 2 bases short and J 3 bases short, with 10 bases between. The CDR3 extends over 14 amino acids. The germline V gene has CDR1 LGHNA and CDR2 YNFKEQ. In nucleotides, the CDR3 is TGTGCCAGCAGCCAACAAGCCTCTAAAGAGACCCAGTACTTC. Translation gives CASSQQASKETQYF.

The chain combines TRBV7-6 with TRBJ2-1; D remains unclear. Trimming took 1 base from V and 10 from J, leaving 11 bases between them. The CDR3 has 13 residues. Germline CDR1 reads SGHVS; CDR2 reads FNYEAQ. The CDR3 coding sequence is TGTGCCAGCAGCTTAGACGTCTGGAGCGAGCAGTTCTTC. Encoded protein: CASSLDVWSEQFF.

The chain combines TRBV27 with TRBJ2-1; 10 bases fit TRBD2. The CDR3 covers 17 residues. V lost 1 base, J lost 4 bases, and 7 bases stayed unmatched. Germline V gene sequence: CDR1 MNHEY, CDR2 SMNVEV (reference sequence). In nucleotides, the CDR3 is TGTGCCAGCAGTTTATATTCTATAGCGGGGGGATACAATGAGCAGTTCTTC. It specifies CASSLYSIAGGYNEQFF.

This clone has only one observation. The chain links TRBV27 to TRBJ2-1, with a tentative D call TRBD2 (7 bases). V lost 2 bases and J 6 bases, leaving 14 bases between the germline ends. Germline-derived CDR1 and CDR2 are MNHEY and SMNVEV (reference sequence). This CDR3 region has 15 residues. The CDR3: CASSLRWGGPNEQFF. CDR3 bases: TGTGCCAGCAGTTTAAGGTGGGGGGGCCCCAATGAGCAGTTCTTC.

This chain links TRBV29-1 with TRBJ2-4; D is perhaps TRBD1 (6 bases). Looked up from germline, CDR1 is SQVTM and CDR2 is ANQGSEA. The CDR3 runs 15 residues. V shed 5 bases and J shed 4 bases, with 18 bases lying between them. In DNA, the CDR3 is TGCAGCGTTATGGACGGGCGGCAGGGGAAAAACATTCAGTACTTC. This gives the protein CSVMDGRQGKNIQYF.

The rearrangement joins TRBV27 to TRBJ2-3; D unclear. The CDR3 sequence is 14 residues long. Germline V gives CDR1 MNHEY, CDR2 SMNVEV (reference sequence). V shed 6 bases and J shed 1 base, with 11 bases lying between them. CDR3 amino acids: CASSPSRGTDTQYF. The CDR3 DNA is TGTGCCAGCAGCCCTTCCCGGGGCACAGATACGCAGTATTTT.

The chain is built from TRBV5-1 and TRBJ1-5; D gene ambiguous. With 4 bases removed from V and 5 bases from J, the gap between germline ends came to 16 bases. CDR1 and CDR2 (germline): SGHRS, YFSETQ. The CDR3 loop spans 15 amino acids. CDR3 sequence: CASSPPSPEDQPQHF. CDR3 nucleotides: TGCGCCAGCAGCCCCCCTAGCCCAGAGGATCAGCCCCAGCATTTT.

The gene calls are TRBV2 and TRBJ2-5; D perhaps matches TRBD1 (6 bases). Germline loops: CDR1 SNHLY, CDR2 FYNNEI. V gave up 5 bases and J gave up 2 bases, with 15 bases separating them. CDR3 size: 15 residues. CDR3 loop: CASSTAGQRQETQYF. As DNA, the CDR3 is TGTGCCAGCAGTACCGCCGGACAGCGGCAAGAGACCCAGTACTTC.

This chain links TRBV5-4 with TRBJ1-5; TRBD1 agrees at 8 bases. The germline gives CDR1 SGHNT, CDR2 YYREEE (reference sequence). CDR3 size: 18 residues. V was pared by 0 bases and J by 0 bases, with 8 bases of the junction left unmatched. CDR3 region: CASSLGTGGANSNQPQHF. DNA for the CDR3: TGTGCCAGCAGCTTGGGCACAGGGGGAGCTAATAGCAATCAGCCCCAGCATTTT.